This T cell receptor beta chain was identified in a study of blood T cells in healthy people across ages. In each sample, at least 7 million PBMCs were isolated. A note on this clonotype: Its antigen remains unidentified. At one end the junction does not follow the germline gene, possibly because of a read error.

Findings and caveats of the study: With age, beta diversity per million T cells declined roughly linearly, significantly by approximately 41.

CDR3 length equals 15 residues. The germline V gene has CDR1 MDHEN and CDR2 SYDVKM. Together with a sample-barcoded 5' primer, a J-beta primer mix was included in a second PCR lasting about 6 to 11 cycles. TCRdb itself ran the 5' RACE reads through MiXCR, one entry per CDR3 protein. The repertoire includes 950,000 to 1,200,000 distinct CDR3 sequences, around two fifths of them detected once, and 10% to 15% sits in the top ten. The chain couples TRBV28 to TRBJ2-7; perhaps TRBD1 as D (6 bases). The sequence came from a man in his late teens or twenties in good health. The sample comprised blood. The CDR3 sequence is CASSPTGQSSYEQCF. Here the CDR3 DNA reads TGTGCCAGCAGCCCTACCGGACAGAGCTCCTACGAGCAGTGCTTC.